This TCR beta chain was recorded in a study of T-cell reconstitution after alpha-beta-depleted transplantation in children. This CDR3 comprises 13 residues. V lost 1 base and J 7 bases, leaving 7 bases between the germline ends. In germline, CDR1 is SGHDN, CDR2 FVKESK. Of note for this clonotype: Its antigen is not known.

Unique molecular identifiers featured in how the TCRbeta library was prepared. Via MiXCR, TCRdb re-called the PCR reads, giving one row per CDR3 protein. The table records about 300,000 distinct CDR3 sequences, approximately 7.3% of them present only once. Study results and limitations: Hyperexpanded clones declined; after one year, newly produced T cells mostly supplied diversity. Recipient T cells and thymic progenitors that survived gave rise to the high TCRbeta diversity observed at day 60 in some patients.

Here the sequenced sample was peripheral blood, taken 360 days after TCRalphabeta/CD19-depleted stem cell transplant. The gene calls are TRBV14 and TRBJ2-2, with D unresolved. The origin of this receptor is a female patient aged 2 to 10 who had a stem cell transplant for Fanconi anemia, so the T cells may come from the graft donor. The CDR3 DNA reads as TGTGCCAGCAGCCAAGTTTTTGGCGGGGAGCTGTTTTTT. This sequence encodes CASSQVFGGELFF.